A selection of T cell receptor beta chains follows, all from one sample in a study of blood T cell repertoires in COVID-19. Generated by immunoSEQ multiplex PCR, the TCRdb table keeps only in-frame clones and is missing some. The data show about 130,000 clones, around 81% seen once. Sample: peripheral blood. The receptors shown here come from a man aged 35-49 years with active or convalescent COVID-19. The CDR3 runs from the conserved cysteine through the conserved F or W. Fields, in order: V gene, J gene, CDR3 protein.

TRBV18	TRBJ1-2	CASSEGQGLNYGYTF
TRBV30	TRBJ2-3	CAWRPGGQIRSSAQYF
TRBV7-3	TRBJ2-2	CASSRGGTFRTGELFF
TRBV11-3	TRBJ1-3	CASSPGRSGNTIYF
TRBV5-1	TRBJ1-4	CASSLGDRGLSNEKLFF
TRBV9	TRBJ2-5	CASSVSDSAQYF
TRBV2	TRBJ2-1	CASSPQGNHEQFF
TRBV27	TRBJ1-5	CASSLVPPRRGRPQHF
TRBV27	TRBJ1-5	CASRRTGIHQPQHF
TRBV6-6	TRBJ2-7	CASSYSKGQGRGEQYF
TRBV9	TRBJ2-2	CASSVRAGGTGELFF
TRBV3-1/TRBV3-2	TRBJ2-7	CASSQLAESYEQYF
TRBV5-1	TRBJ2-3	CASTKSGELTDTQYF
TRBV11-2	TRBJ2-3	CASSPVTDTQYF
TRBV6-5	TRBJ2-5	CASSYPGGVRETQYF
TRBV5-6	TRBJ2-5	CASSGSGWETQYF
TRBV19	TRBJ2-5	CASSIGPGQETQYF
TRBV19	TRBJ2-3	CASSISRGTDTQYF
TRBV25-1	TRBJ1-3	CASSVLQPTGNTIYF
TRBV6-5	TRBJ1-2	CASGTTTGDYGYTF
TRBV5-6	TRBJ2-5	CASSSPGIFQETQYF
TRBV18	TRBJ2-1	CASSPQGGRGSYNEQFF
TRBV27	TRBJ2-7	CASSRGRYEQYF
TRBV27	TRBJ1-1	CASSLGTLNTEAFF
TRBV7-2	TRBJ2-6	CASSTGQGGIPGANVLTF
TRBV23-1	TRBJ1-1	CASSQPNVRDTEAFF
TRBV18	TRBJ1-6	CASSPGQGARYNSPLHF
TRBV6-2/TRBV6-3	TRBJ2-3	CASSPGQGIDTQYF
TRBV6-4	TRBJ2-5	CASSAETQYF
TRBV2	TRBJ1-5	CASSGAGVAAQHF
TRBV27	TRBJ1-5	CASSFDKLSNQPQHF
TRBV2	TRBJ1-1	CASRIGTDNTEAFF
TRBV29-1	TRBJ2-1	CSVSGPWDEQFF
TRBV19	TRBJ2-3	CASQDGGGGTDTQYF
TRBV7-2	TRBJ2-1	CASSFKGGGANEQFF
TRBV2	TRBJ2-6	CASTNLAGGLSSGANVLTF
TRBV5-5	TRBJ2-3	CASSFLAGGSTDTQYF
TRBV5-1	TRBJ2-1	CASSRETDPVFSSYNEQFF
TRBV12-3/TRBV12-4	TRBJ1-5	CASSLGGQPQHF
TRBV18	TRBJ1-6	CASSASGGVYSYNSPLHF
TRBV18	TRBJ2-7	CASSRKAGDEQYF
TRBV7-9	TRBJ1-2	CASYTGESYGYTF
TRBV12-3/TRBV12-4	TRBJ1-1	CASSLVAATEAFF
TRBV15	TRBJ2-5	CATSRPQETQYF
TRBV15	TRBJ2-2	CATSSDPRGWSGELFF
TRBV5-6	TRBJ1-5	CASKRGPGGDQPQHF
TRBV2	TRBJ2-5	CASTLLAARETQYF
TRBV25-1	TRBJ2-7	CASSAPVYEQYF
TRBV30	TRBJ2-7	CAWTRDFRSSYEQYF
TRBV7-2	TRBJ2-7	CASSIRSGGNEQYF
TRBV7-8	TRBJ2-2	CASSSRTGNTGELFF
TRBV27	TRBJ2-3	CASSMGQGAGTDTQYF
TRBV6-2/TRBV6-3	TRBJ2-7	CASSRLAGDVSSYEQYF
TRBV6-5	TRBJ2-3	CASSYSGGGADTQYF
TRBV30	TRBJ2-7	CAWTLGGIVSYEQYF
TRBV4-1	TRBJ2-5	CASSQGGQGETQYF
TRBV3-1/TRBV3-2	TRBJ2-1	CASSISGTYNEQFF
TRBV10-3	TRBJ2-2	CAISTIQGLAGGLGTGELFF
TRBV4-1	TRBJ2-7	CASSHQGLAVTYEQYF